This paragraph covers one TCR beta chain sequence. The sample is drawn from a study of T cells in Graves' hyperthyroidism and ophthalmopathy. The length of the CDR3 is 13 residues. CDR1 and CDR2 (germline): LNHDA, SQIVND (reference sequence). Trimming removed 0 bases at V and 8 bases at J, with 9 bases between. TCR beta CDR3 region amplification was performed from RNA transcripts. The primer set for the first-round RT-PCR of the TCR CDR3 was HTBI. Each CDR3 protein is one row after TCRdb ran MiXCR on the multiplex PCR reads. The sample consists of under 550,000 distinct CDR3 sequences, roughly 21% of them appearing once.

What was sequenced was blood. This sequence originates from a man aged 35 to 55 with Graves' ophthalmopathy. V gene TRBV19 combines with J gene TRBJ2-3; possibly TRBD1 for D (5 bases). The CDR3 here is CASSIDRVGTQYF. CDR3 DNA: TGTGCCAGTAGTATAGACAGGGTGGGTACGCAGTATTTT. Full variable domain (missing parts from reference TRBV19 and TRBJ2-3): DGGITQSPKYLFRKEGQNVTLSCEQNLNHDAMYWYRQDPGQGLRLIYYSQIVNDFQKGDIAEGYSVSREKKESFPLTVTSAQKNPTAFYLCASSIDRVGTQYFGPGTRLTVL.